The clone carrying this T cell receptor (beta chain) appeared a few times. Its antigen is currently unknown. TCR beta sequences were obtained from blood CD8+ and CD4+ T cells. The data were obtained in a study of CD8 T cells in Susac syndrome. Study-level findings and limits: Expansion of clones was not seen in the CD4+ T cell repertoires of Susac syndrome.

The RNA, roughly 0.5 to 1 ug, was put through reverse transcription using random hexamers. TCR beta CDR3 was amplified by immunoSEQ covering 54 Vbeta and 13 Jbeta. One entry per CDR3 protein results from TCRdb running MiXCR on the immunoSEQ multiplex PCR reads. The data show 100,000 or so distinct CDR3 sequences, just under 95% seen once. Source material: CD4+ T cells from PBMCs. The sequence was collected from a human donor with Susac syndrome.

The DNA of the CDR3 is TGTGCCAGCAGGCAGGGTTATGGCTACACCTTC. Translated: CASRQGYGYTF. The V and J genes are TRBV25-1 and TRBJ1-2; tentative D call: TRBD1 (5 bases). CDR3 length: 11 residues. V was pared by 6 bases and J by 5 bases, with 7 bases between. The germline gives CDR1 MGHDK, CDR2 SYGVNS.